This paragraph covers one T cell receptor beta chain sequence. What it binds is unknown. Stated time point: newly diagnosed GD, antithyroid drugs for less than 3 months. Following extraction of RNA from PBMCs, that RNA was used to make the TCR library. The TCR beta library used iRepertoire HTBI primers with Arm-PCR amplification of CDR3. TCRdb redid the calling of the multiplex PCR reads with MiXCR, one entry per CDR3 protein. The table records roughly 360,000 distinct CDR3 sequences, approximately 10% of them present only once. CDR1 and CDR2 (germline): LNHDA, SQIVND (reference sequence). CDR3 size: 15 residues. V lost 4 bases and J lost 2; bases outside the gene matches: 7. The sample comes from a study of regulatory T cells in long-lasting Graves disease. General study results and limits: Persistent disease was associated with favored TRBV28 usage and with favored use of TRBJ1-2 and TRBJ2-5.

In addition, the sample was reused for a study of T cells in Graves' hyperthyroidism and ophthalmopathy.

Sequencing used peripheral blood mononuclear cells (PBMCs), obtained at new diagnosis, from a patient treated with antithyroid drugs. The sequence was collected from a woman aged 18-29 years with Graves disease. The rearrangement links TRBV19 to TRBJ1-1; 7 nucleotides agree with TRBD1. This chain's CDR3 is CASSTAQGRNTEAFF. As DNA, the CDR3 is TGTGCCAGTAGTACGGCACAGGGGAGAAACACTGAAGCTTTCTTT.